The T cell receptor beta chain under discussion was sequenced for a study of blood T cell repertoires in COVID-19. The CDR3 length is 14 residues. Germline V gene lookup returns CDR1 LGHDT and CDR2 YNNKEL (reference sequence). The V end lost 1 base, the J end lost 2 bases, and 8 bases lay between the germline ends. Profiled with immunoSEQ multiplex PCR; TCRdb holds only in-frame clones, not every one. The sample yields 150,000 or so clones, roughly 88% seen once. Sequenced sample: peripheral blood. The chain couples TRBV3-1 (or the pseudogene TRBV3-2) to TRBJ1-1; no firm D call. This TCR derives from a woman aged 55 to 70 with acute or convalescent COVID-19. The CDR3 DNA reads TGTGCCAGCAGCCAAGTGCAGGCTAACACTGAAGCTTTCTTT. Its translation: CASSQVQANTEAFF.